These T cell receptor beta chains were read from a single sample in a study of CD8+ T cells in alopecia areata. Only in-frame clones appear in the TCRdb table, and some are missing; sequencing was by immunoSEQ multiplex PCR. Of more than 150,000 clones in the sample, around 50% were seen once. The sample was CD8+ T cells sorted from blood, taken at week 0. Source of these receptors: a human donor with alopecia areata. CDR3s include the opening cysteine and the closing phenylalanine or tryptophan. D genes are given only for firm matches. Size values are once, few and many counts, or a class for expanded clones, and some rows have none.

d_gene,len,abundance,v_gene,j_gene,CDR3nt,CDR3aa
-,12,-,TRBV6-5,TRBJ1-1,TGTGCCAGCAGTACAGAGAACACTGAAGCTTTCTTT,CASSTENTEAFF
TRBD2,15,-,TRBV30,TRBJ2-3,TGTGCCTGGGAAAGTAGCGGGGGGGCCACAGATACGCAGTATTTT,CAWESSGGATDTQYF
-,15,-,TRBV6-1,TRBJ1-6,TGTGCCAGCAGTGAAGCTTGGCAGCGTAATTCACCCCTCCACTTT,CASSEAWQRNSPLHF
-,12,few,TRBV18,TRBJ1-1,TGTGCCAGCTCACCGGGGGTAGGAGAAGCTTTCTTT,CASSPGVGEAFF
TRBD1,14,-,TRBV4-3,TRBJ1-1,TGCGCCAGCAGCCAGAGACAGGGGGGCACTGAAGCTTTCTTT,CASSQRQGGTEAFF
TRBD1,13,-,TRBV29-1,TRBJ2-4,TGCAGCGTACTCCACAGGGGGGATGACATTCAGTACTTC,CSVLHRGDDIQYF
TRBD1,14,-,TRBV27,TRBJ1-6,TGTGCCAGCAGTCCTGGGACAGGGGACTCACCCCTCCACTTT,CASSPGTGDSPLHF
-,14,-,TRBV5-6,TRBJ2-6,TGTGCCAGCAGCCCCGGAACTGGGGCCAACGTCCTGACTTTC,CASSPGTGANVLTF
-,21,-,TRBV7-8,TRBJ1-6,TGTGCCAGCAGCTTAGGGCCCGCTACTGGACGGATGAGCTCCTATAATTCACCCCTCCACTTT,CASSLGPATGRMSSYNSPLHF
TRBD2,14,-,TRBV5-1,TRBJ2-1,TGCGCCAGCAGAATTAGCGGGTTCTACAATGAGCAGTTCTTC,CASRISGFYNEQFF
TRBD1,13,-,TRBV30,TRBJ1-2,TGTGCCTGGACCGGGACAGATAACTATGGCTACACCTTC,CAWTGTDNYGYTF